Following are 27 T cell receptor beta chains from one sample sequenced in a study of T cells in Graves' hyperthyroidism and ophthalmopathy. Authors of the study amplified TCR beta CDR3 regions from RNA transcripts. First-round RT-PCR targeting the TCR CDR3 was performed with the HTBI primer set. TCRdb redid the calling of the multiplex PCR reads with MiXCR, one entry per CDR3 protein. The table shows roughly 300,000 distinct CDR3 sequences, with less than 30% occurring only once. Sequencing used blood. Source of these receptors: a man aged 40-50 years with Graves' hyperthyroidism that later progressed to Graves' ophthalmopathy.

This clonotype was seen at least ten times. The V and J genes are TRBV19 and TRBJ1-2, with TRBD1 matching over 7 bases. With 2 bases clipped from V and 8 bases from J, the junction kept 8 bases outside the gene matches. Germline assignment: CDR1 LNHDA and CDR2 SQIVND (reference sequence). The CDR3 loop spans 14 amino acids. The DNA of the CDR3 is TGTGCCAGTAGTATACCCGACAGGGTGAAGGGCTACACCTTC. Amino acid sequence: CASSIPDRVKGYTF.

In its sample, this clonotype was seen a few times. The rearrangement links TRBV28 to TRBJ2-2, with 7 bases aligning to TRBD1. V lost 6 bases and J lost 7; bases outside the gene matches: 17. Germline V gene sequence: CDR1 MDHEN, CDR2 SYDVKM. This CDR3 is 17 amino acids long. The CDR3 reads CASRYQDRVIEGGELFF. CDR3 DNA sequence: TGTGCCAGCAGATACCAAGACAGGGTTATTGAAGGCGGGGAGCTGTTTTTT.

This clonotype was detected many times. This rearrangement joins TRBV20-1 to TRBJ1-1; 9 nucleotides line up with TRBD1. Germline CDR1 and CDR2: DFQATT and SNEGSKA (reference sequence). The junction had 11 bases not matched to a gene; V was cut back by 5 bases and J by 10 bases. The CDR3 has 13 amino acids. The CDR3, as DNA: TGCAGTGCTGGACGGGACAGGGCGAACGGAGCTTTCTTT. It codes for CSAGRDRANGAFF.

This clonotype has ten or more counts. The V call is TRBV6-1, the J call TRBJ1-2; perhaps TRBD1 as D (5 bases). There are 13 residues in the CDR3. In germline, CDR1 is MNHNS, CDR2 SASEGT. Deletions cut 2 bases from V and 6 bases from J, with 10 bases between. The CDR3: CASSEWDGDGYTF. The DNA for the CDR3 is TGTGCCAGCAGTGAATGGGACGGTGATGGCTACACCTTC.

This clonotype was seen many times. V usage is TRBV12-3 or TRBV12-4 and J usage is TRBJ2-7; 8 bases fit TRBD1. The length of the CDR3 is 13 residues. J was trimmed by 6 bases and V by 6 bases; bases with no gene match: 7. CDR3 coding DNA: TGTGCCAGCAGCAGGACAGGGTCCCGCGAGCAGTACTTC. Translating gives CASSRTGSREQYF.

The chain uses TRBV12-3 or TRBV12-4 and TRBJ2-5; 9 bases map to TRBD2. The V segment lost 6 bases and the J segment 8 bases; nucleotides outside the gene matches: 13. CDR3 length: 15 residues. Written as DNA, the CDR3 is TGTGCCAGCAGCCTAGCCGGGACTAGCCGTGTAACCCAGTACTTC. Translating it yields CASSLAGTSRVTQYF.

This clonotype has at least ten counts. One end of the junction does not line up with germline, which may come from a read error. The CDR3 DNA is TGTGTCAGTAGTCGCGGGTTGAACACTGAAGCTTTCTTT. It specifies CVSSRGLNTEAFF. The chain has TRBV19 and TRBJ1-1; D is uncertain. The CDR3 runs 13 residues. Germline CDR1 and CDR2: LNHDA and SQIVND (reference sequence).

This clonotype has ten or more counts. The chain employs TRBV29-1 and TRBJ1-1; 11 nucleotides align to TRBD1. Trimming removed 4 bases from V and 5 bases from J; junction bases left unmatched: 6. In germline, CDR1 is SQVTM, CDR2 ANQGSEA. This CDR3 comprises 14 residues. The CDR3 reads CSVGGTGGRTEAFF. CDR3 in DNA: TGCAGCGTTGGTGGGACAGGGGGTCGGACTGAAGCTTTCTTT.

This clonotype was counted at least ten times. This chain joins TRBV27 and TRBJ1-5; D not certain. The V gene's germline CDR1 is MNHEY and CDR2 SMNVEV (reference sequence). The CDR3 loop spans 15 amino acids. The V end lost 5 bases, the J end lost 6 bases, and 17 bases lay between the germline ends. In DNA, the CDR3 is TGTGCCAGCAGTCTGAAAAGGGCGCCTGGTCAGCCCCAGCATTTT. The encoded protein is CASSLKRAPGQPQHF.

This clonotype was picked up many times. The junction departs from germline at one end; a sequencing error may be responsible. This chain joins TRBV11-2 and TRBJ2-5; 8 positions agree with TRBD2. The CDR3 has 15 residues. Germline V CDR1 and CDR2: SGHAT, FQNNGV. The CDR3 DNA reads TGTACCAGCAGCCAGGGCGGGACTAGTCAAGAGACCCAGTACTTC. Amino acid sequence: CTSSQGGTSQETQYF.

Ten or more counts support this clonotype. V usage is TRBV11-2 and J usage is TRBJ2-7; no clear D. Germline V gene lookup returns CDR1 SGHAT and CDR2 FQNNGV. The CDR3 runs 12 residues. Trimming pared 0 bases from V and 6 bases from J, leaving 6 bases between. This chain's CDR3 is CASSLEVAEQYF. The CDR3 nucleotides read TGTGCCAGCAGCTTAGAAGTAGCCGAGCAGTACTTC.

The CDR3 DNA reads TGTGCCACCAGCCACCCCGGGCTAGCGGGCGAAGAGACCCAGTACTTC. Translation gives CATSHPGLAGEETQYF. V usage is TRBV15 and J usage is TRBJ2-5, with 8 bases that match TRBD2. Germline lookup yields CDR1 LNHNV and CDR2 YYDKDF (reference sequence). V gave up 5 bases and J gave up 3 bases; unmatched junction bases: 11. The CDR3 has 16 residues.

The rearrangement uses TRBV19 and TRBJ2-7; D possibly corresponds to TRBD1 (6 bases). This CDR3 is built from 13 residues. The ends were cut back, 4 bases at V and 2 bases at J, with 9 bases in the middle. CDR1 LNHDA and CDR2 SQIVND come from the germline V gene (reference sequence). CDR3 nucleotide sequence: TGTGCCAGTAGTAACAGGGCGGCCTACGAGCAGTACTTC. As protein: CASSNRAAYEQYF. Using reference TRBV19 and TRBJ2-7 for the parts outside the CDR3, the full variable domain is DGGITQSPKYLFRKEGQNVTLSCEQNLNHDAMYWYRQDPGQGLRLIYYSQIVNDFQKGDIAEGYSVSREKKESFPLTVTSAQKNPTAFYLCASSNRAAYEQYFGPGTRLTVT.

This clonotype was detected many times. Here the CDR3 DNA reads TGTGCCAGCAGGCGTCCGGGACAGGGAAATGGCTACACCTTC. This codes for CASRRPGQGNGYTF. This chain links TRBV6-1 with TRBJ1-2; 9 nucleotides agree with TRBD1. Germline CDR1 reads MNHNS; CDR2 reads SASEGT. CDR3 length: 14 amino acids. V shed 6 bases and J 6 bases; nucleotides not matched to a gene: 8.

There are many counts of this clonotype. The chain has TRBV27 and TRBJ2-5, with TRBD1 identical over 7 bases. The germline V gene encodes CDR1 MNHEY and CDR2 SMNVEV (reference sequence). V was clipped by 6 bases and J by 2 bases; unmatched bases: 3. CDR3 length: 13 amino acids. The CDR3 reads CASRRQGQETQYF. The CDR3 DNA follows: TGTGCCAGCAGGCGACAGGGTCAAGAGACCCAGTACTTC.

This clonotype was observed at least ten times. V is TRBV7-9 and J is TRBJ1-3; the match to TRBD1 covers 7 bases. V lost 3 bases and J lost 0; bases outside the gene matches: 2. The CDR3 contains 15 residues. Germline values: CDR1 SEHNR, CDR2 FQNEAQ (reference sequence). The CDR3 DNA is TGTGCCAGCAGCTTCGACAGGGACTCTGGAAACACCATATATTTT. This sequence encodes CASSFDRDSGNTIYF.

The CDR3 DNA reads as TGTGCCAGCCAAGCCGGGGTCTATGGCTACACCTTC. Its translation is CASQAGVYGYTF. The V call is TRBV28, the J call TRBJ1-2; D call uncertain. V lost 8 bases and J lost 4, with 11 bases in between. The CDR3 is made up of 12 amino acids. CDR1 and CDR2 from the germline V gene are MDHEN and SYDVKM.

This clonotype was counted at least ten times. This chain connects TRBV24-1 to TRBJ2-5, with unresolved D. The germline V gene has CDR1 KGHDR and CDR2 SFDVKD. V was clipped by 5 bases and J by 1 base, with 7 bases between them. CDR3 size: 13 residues. This CDR3 is CATSGHIQETQYF. CDR3 nucleotides: TGTGCCACCAGTGGCCACATCCAAGAGACCCAGTACTTC.

The CDR3: CASSLAGQGDYEQYF. CDR3 in DNA: TGTGCCAGCAGCTTGGCGGGACAGGGGGACTACGAGCAGTACTTC. The chain links TRBV5-5 to TRBJ2-7; 11 bases map to TRBD1. Germline lookup yields CDR1 SGHKS and CDR2 YYEKEE (reference sequence). Losses at the gene ends were 0 bases for V and 3 bases for J; bases not matched to a gene: 2. There are 15 residues in the CDR3.

This sequence joins TRBV12-5 and TRBJ1-1; no clear D. Trimming took off 3 bases at V and 3 bases at J, with 14 bases between the two ends. The CDR3 spans 15 residues. In germline, CDR1 is LGHNT, CDR2 FRNRAP. The CDR3 sequence: CASGFGKAVYTEAFF. The CDR3 DNA sequence: TGTGCTAGTGGTTTCGGGAAAGCGGTGTACACTGAAGCTTTCTTT.

The sample holds many counts of this clonotype. The chain employs TRBV2 and TRBJ2-7; 8 bases match TRBD2. CDR1 is SNHLY and CDR2 is FYNNEI in the germline V gene. Trimming cost V 1 base and J 4 bases; bases outside gene matches: 6. This CDR3 spans 15 amino acids. The CDR3 loop reads CASSEEASGLYEQYF. DNA for the CDR3: TGTGCCAGCAGTGAAGAGGCTAGCGGGCTATACGAGCAGTACTTC.

V and J are TRBV29-1 and TRBJ2-5, with 8 positions matching TRBD2. J lost 0 bases, V lost 6 bases, and 15 bases had no gene match. This CDR3 is built from 17 residues. CDR1 is SQVTM, CDR2 ANQGSEA, per germline. CDR3 nucleotide sequence: TGCAGCGTGTCCGGGGGGGCGGCAGAATTCTACCAAGAGACCCAGTACTTC. Protein sequence: CSVSGGAAEFYQETQYF.

CDR3 bases: TGTGCCAGCGGAGGGGCCCGAGGGGAGACCCAGTACTTC. Amino acids: CASGGARGETQYF. The rearrangement uses TRBV12-3 or TRBV12-4 and TRBJ2-5; D may be TRBD2 (6 bases). Between the trimmed V and J ends, which lost 8 bases and 5 bases, there was a span of 15 bases. The CDR3 loop spans 13 amino acids.

This clonotype has ten or more counts. The chain recombines TRBV4-1 with TRBJ2-7; TRBD2 matches 7 bases. Per the germline V gene, CDR1 is MGHRA and CDR2 is YSYEKL. Losses at the gene ends were 2 bases for V and 3 bases for J; bases not matched to a gene: 1. The length of the CDR3 is 13 residues. The CDR3 region has the DNA TGCGCCAGCAGCCAAACTAGCGACTACGAGCAGTACTTC. Translation gives CASSQTSDYEQYF.

Only a few counts were recorded for this clonotype. Written as DNA, the CDR3 is TGCAGTGCCGAACGGATACAGGAGAACACTGAAGCTTTCTTT. Its translation is CSAERIQENTEAFF. The V gene is TRBV20-1, the J gene TRBJ1-1; perhaps TRBD1 as D (5 bases). The V end lost 6 bases, the J end lost 1 base, and 15 bases lay between the germline ends. The CDR3 runs 14 residues. Germline lookup yields CDR1 DFQATT and CDR2 SNEGSKA (reference sequence).

This clonotype was observed many times. The chain joins TRBV7-9 to TRBJ2-5; 7 positions agree with TRBD2. The CDR3 consists of 16 residues. Germline V gene lookup returns CDR1 SEHNR and CDR2 FQNEAQ (reference sequence). Trimming cost V 2 bases and J 4 bases; bases outside gene matches: 10. The CDR3 nucleotides read TGTGCCAGCAGCTTAATTGGGAGGGGCAGTGGAGAGACCCAGTACTTC. Its translation: CASSLIGRGSGETQYF.

The rearrangement joins TRBV6-2 or TRBV6-3 to TRBJ1-2; TRBD1 matches 11 bases. J lost 2 bases, V lost 0 bases, and 8 bases had no gene match. The germline V gene encodes CDR1 MNHEY and CDR2 SVGEGT. The CDR3 has 18 residues. In nucleotides, the CDR3 is TGTGCCAGCAGTTACTCTAGGACAGGGGGCGCTTTCAACTATGGCTACACCTTC. Encoded protein: CASSYSRTGGAFNYGYTF.